The next 3 T cell receptor beta chains were all read from a single sample in a study of Graves' ophthalmopathy and Graves' hyperthyroidism listed by TCRdb under 2018. The reads were generated on an Illumina HiSeq 2000. TCR beta CDR3 regions were amplified from RNA transcripts for repertoire sequencing. The first round of RT-PCR was done with HTBI primers and the Qiagen OneStep RT-PCR kit, and was followed by a second round of multiplex PCR, then size selection and purification. TCRdb reprocessed the public reads (quality trimming at Q25 with fastp, clone calling with MiXCR) and kept in-frame beta chains. Every entry covers one CDR3 protein and lists the most common genes and DNA from its rows. The sample has 650,000 to 900,000 distinct CDR3 sequences on record, roughly two fifths of them singletons. The leading ten clones occupy 44% of the sample. Sequenced material: peripheral blood. The receptors stem from an adult man with Graves' ophthalmopathy.

The chain employs TRBV20-1 and TRBJ1-6; TRBD1 is a possible D gene (5 bases). The germline V and J ends were trimmed by 1 base and 8 bases, with 24 bases remaining between them. The length of the CDR3 is 18 residues. Germline CDR1 is DFQATT and CDR2 is SNEGSKA (reference sequence). CDR3 coding DNA: TGCAGTGCTAGAGTTCGGCAGGGTGTAATGTTCTCTGATTCACCCCTCCACTTT. Amino acid sequence: CSARVRQGVMFSDSPLHF.

The chain carries TRBV5-6 and TRBJ2-2, with 9 bases identical to TRBD1. Germline assignment: CDR1 SGHDT and CDR2 YYEEEE. The CDR3 has 16 residues. With 0 bases clipped from V and 3 bases from J, the junction kept 3 bases outside the gene matches. CDR3 DNA: TGTGCCAGCAGCTTGGGGACAGGGGTCGACACCGGGGAGCTGTTTTTT. Translation: CASSLGTGVDTGELFF.

This clonotype was found a few times. This sequence joins TRBV5-4 and TRBJ1-2; unclear D gene. Germline CDR1 SGHNT, CDR2 YYREEE (reference sequence). With 7 bases removed from V and 2 bases from J, the gap between germline ends came to 12 bases. The CDR3 is 13 residues long. As DNA, the CDR3 is TGTGCCAGCGGGAAGAGAGAGAACTATGGCTACACCTTC. Its protein is CASGKRENYGYTF.